This section outlines one T cell receptor beta chain sequence together with its context. Its antigen is not identified. This record belongs to a study of T cell responses to AZD1222 COVID-19 vaccine. Study-level points and caveats: Clonal diversity was possibly underestimated; the donors were predominantly white British and more often female. The study identified only five to seven AZD1222 recipients as seropositive at baseline. The CD4 TCRs associated with vaccination extended across spike and predominated at 160-218 and 743-854.

Here immunoSEQ multiplex PCR was the method, and the copy in TCRdb shows in-frame clones only, minus some. The repertoire holds around 88,000 clones, with 88% as singletons. Sequenced here: peripheral blood, sampled on day 0 of MenACWY control vaccination. The receptor was derived from an adult in good health.

The CDR3 sequence is CASSLRDRVLSTDTQYF. The DNA of the CDR3 is TGTGCCAGCAGTCTCCGGGACAGGGTTCTTAGCACAGATACGCAGTATTTT. J is TRBJ2-3 and V is TRBV14; 9 nucleotides agree with TRBD1. CDR3 length equals 17 residues. The V gene's germline CDR1 is SGHDN and CDR2 FVKESK. V was clipped by 6 bases and J by 0 bases; unmatched bases: 10.